Listed below are T cell receptor beta chains from one sample, sequenced in a study of cytomegalovirus exposure and HLA in healthy donors. Method: immunoSEQ multiplex PCR; TCRdb's copy keeps in-frame clones and lacks some. The clone table shows 180,000 or so clones, with the ten largest holding less than 0.9%. The source material was PBMCs. The receptors were sampled from a boy between 10 and 17 years old in good health and CMV-seronegative. Each CDR3 is given without its conserved first and last residue.

TRBV29-1	TRBJ1-1	SVVSRTANTEAF
TRBV6-1	TRBJ2-7	ASTQSPYEQY
TRBV7-3	TRBJ2-7	ASSYDRGYEQY
TRBV27	TRBJ1-1	ASSLDRAEAF
TRBV9	TRBJ2-3	ASSGWTGGITDTQY
TRBV6-5	TRBJ2-5	ASSKTGGAGETQY
TRBV28	TRBJ2-1	ASSEGQGKNNEQF
TRBV5-1	TRBJ1-2	ASSRQGEGYT
TRBV7-9	TRBJ2-1	ASSLGLAGYNEQF
TRBV5-1	TRBJ2-3	ASSLVASTDTQY
TRBV4-1	TRBJ2-2	ASSLAGGRTGELF
TRBV6-4	TRBJ1-3	ASSPQGQFLGNTIY
TRBV9	TRBJ2-2	ASSVWWSSGTGELF
TRBV11-3	TRBJ2-7	ASSSGRLAGEQY
TRBV5-4	TRBJ1-2	ASSFGQGVIYGYT
TRBV29-1	TRBJ1-2	SVSRIRQGAGDGYT
TRBV4-1	TRBJ2-5	ASSQVQLETQY